The source of this TCR beta chain is a study of tumor and adjacent non-tumor tissue in lung cancer. By sample share, this clonotype is medium-sized. The germline V gene has CDR1 ENHRY and CDR2 SYGVKD. V lost 10 bases and J lost 3, with 18 bases in between. The CDR3 is made up of 14 amino acids. RNA was extracted from bulk tissue without any cell sorting. More than 3 cm separated this lung sample from the edge of the tumor. Donors were chemotherapy-naive, newly diagnosed lung cancer surgical patients in China, August–late 2014. Three rounds of nested PCR, following a modified ARM-PCR protocol, produced the TCRbeta library. A single record per CDR3 protein comes from TCRdb applying MiXCR to the multiplex PCR reads. The profile shows roughly 44,000 distinct CDR3 sequences, roughly 62% of them singletons.

The sequenced material came from distant non-tumor lung tissue. The source is a middle-aged woman with non-small cell lung cancer. J is TRBJ2-5 and V is TRBV10-3; tentative D call: TRBD1 (5 bases). The DNA of the CDR3 is TGTGCCACCGTCGAATCTCCAGGGAAAGAGACCCAGTACTTC. This codes for CATVESPGKETQYF.